The 16 T cell receptor beta chains presented below share a single source sample, sequenced in a study of T cell changes during pregnancy in multiple sclerosis. Data came from immunoSEQ multiplex PCR; TCRdb stores just in-frame clones and leaves some out. The table lists approximately 130,000 clones, 85% to 95% of them singletons, with 6.2% in the top ten. This specimen was peripheral blood, taken before pregnancy. The source is a female donor with multiple sclerosis, enrolled in a pregnancy study.

CDR3 residues: CASIRGPSGNTIYF. The CDR3 DNA follows: TGTGCCAGTATCCGAGGCCCTTCAGGAAACACCATATATTTT. The chain is built from TRBV19 and TRBJ1-3; no firm D call. CDR1 and CDR2 from the germline V gene are LNHDA and SQIVND (reference sequence). The CDR3 runs to 14 residues. Trimming pared 7 bases from V and 4 bases from J, leaving 14 bases between.

The sample holds a few counts of this clone. This chain connects TRBV30 to TRBJ1-1; D unclear. V shed 1 base and J shed 1 base, with 4 bases lying between them. CDR3 length equals 12 residues. The germline gives CDR1 GTSNPN, CDR2 SVGIG (reference sequence). In nucleotides, the CDR3 is TGTGCCTGGAGTGCGAGGAACACTGAAGCTTTCTTT. Translating it yields CAWSARNTEAFF. Full variable domain (missing parts from reference TRBV30 and TRBJ1-1): SQTIHQWPATLVQPVGSPLSLECTVEGTSNPNLYWYRQAAGRGLQLLFYSVGIGQISSEVPQNLSASRPQDRQFILSSKKLLLSDSGFYLCAWSARNTEAFFGQGTRLTVV.

This clone showed up just once. V gene TRBV5-1 combines with J gene TRBJ1-2, with D uncertain. Between the trimmed V and J ends, which lost 0 bases and 3 bases, there was a span of 6 bases. This CDR3 is 13 amino acids long. CDR1 and CDR2 from the germline V gene are SGHRS and YFSETQ. This CDR3 reads CASSLAGDYGYTF. The CDR3 DNA reads TGCGCCAGCAGCTTGGCCGGGGACTATGGCTACACCTTC.

The genes are TRBV6-5 and TRBJ2-5; D might be TRBD1 (5 bases). Per germline, CDR1 MNHEY and CDR2 SVGAGI. This CDR3 has 15 amino acids. Trimming left V 0 bases short and J 1 base short, with 9 bases between. The chain's CDR3 is CASSYSRTRQETQYF. The CDR3 nucleotides read TGTGCCAGCAGTTACTCCCGGACACGCCAAGAGACCCAGTACTTC.

V usage is TRBV20-1 and J usage is TRBJ2-1; D gene uncertain. Trimming shortened V by 4 bases and J by 13 bases, and 11 bases separated the two germline ends. Germline-derived CDR1 and CDR2 are DFQATT and SNEGSKA (reference sequence). This CDR3 has 10 amino acids. The CDR3 DNA is TGCAGTGCTATACGACAAGAACAGTTCTTC. Translating it yields CSAIRQEQFF.

V is TRBV6-6 and J is TRBJ1-1, with a possible D match to TRBD1 (5 bases). The CDR3 extends over 14 amino acids. From germline, CDR1 is MNHNY and CDR2 SVGAGI (reference sequence). The ends were cut back, 5 bases at V and 4 bases at J, with 14 bases in the middle. The CDR3 DNA is TGTGCCAGCAGTCCCCCGGGGGAATCCACTGAAGCTTTCTTT. Translating gives CASSPPGESTEAFF.

V gene TRBV18 combines with J gene TRBJ2-5; D remains unclear. The DNA end is a closer match to TRBJ2-7, so the J assignment may be wrong. Germline assignment: CDR1 KGHSH and CDR2 LQKENI. The CDR3 totals 11 residues. The CDR3 sequence: CASSPEYEQYF. The CDR3 nucleotides read TGTGCCAGCTCACCCGAGTACGAGCAGTACTTC.

The V and J genes are TRBV21-1 and TRBJ2-1; the table calls TRBD1, which could not be checked here. TRBV21-1 corresponds to a pseudogene. This CDR3 spans 15 amino acids. The CDR3 DNA reads TGTGCCAGCAGCAAAGAAATACAGGGAAACAATGAGCAGTTCTTC. It translates to CASSKEIQGNNEQFF.

This clone has only one observation. The chain joins TRBV19 to TRBJ1-5, with 9 positions matching TRBD1. The CDR3 has 13 amino acids. Per germline, CDR1 LNHDA and CDR2 SQIVND (reference sequence). The junction had 7 bases not matched to a gene; V was cut back by 6 bases and J by 10 bases. CDR3 amino acids: CASSPDRGLPQHF. The CDR3 DNA reads as TGTGCCAGTAGCCCGGACAGGGGCCTTCCCCAGCATTTT.

The rearrangement joins TRBV15 to TRBJ2-3, with D possibly TRBD2 on 7 matching bases. CDR3 size: 15 residues. Germline assignment: CDR1 LNHNV and CDR2 YYDKDF (reference sequence). Deletions cut 2 bases from V and 5 bases from J, with 14 bases between. CDR3 in DNA: TGTGCCACCAGCAGAATGCGGGGGCCCGGAGATACGCAGTATTTT. This translates into CATSRMRGPGDTQYF.

In this sample, this clone turned up once. This rearrangement joins TRBV28 to TRBJ2-1; 12 bases line up with TRBD2. Germline CDR1 is MDHEN and CDR2 is SYDVKM. This CDR3 region has 17 residues. Trimming took 2 bases from V and 10 from J; bases not matched to a gene: 12. The CDR3 protein is CASSLKVASGRVGEQFF. The CDR3 DNA sequence: TGTGCCAGCAGTTTAAAGGTGGCTAGCGGGAGGGTTGGGGAGCAGTTCTTC.

V and J are TRBV7-6 and TRBJ2-7; 8 bases agree with TRBD1. Germline CDR1 SGHVS, CDR2 FNYEAQ. There are 15 residues in the CDR3. V shed 1 base, J shed 1 base, and the junction held 3 bases outside the gene matches. CDR3 DNA: TGTGCCAGCAGCTTAGGACAGGGGATATCCTACGAGCAGTACTTC. Translation gives CASSLGQGISYEQYF.

The gene calls are TRBV28 and TRBJ2-3; 7 bases map to TRBD2. Germline CDR1 reads MDHEN; CDR2 reads SYDVKM. J was trimmed by 12 bases and V by 3 bases; bases with no gene match: 9. The CDR3 contains 13 residues. This CDR3 reads CASSFASGTPQYF. CDR3 bases: TGTGCCAGCAGTTTCGCAAGCGGGACCCCCCAGTATTTT.

The J gene is TRBJ2-1, the V gene TRBV28; TRBD1 aligns across 8 bases. Trimming took 4 bases from V and 6 from J; bases not matched to a gene: 8. CDR1 MDHEN and CDR2 SYDVKM come from the germline V gene. The CDR3 consists of 15 residues. The CDR3 region is CASSYPDRARNEQFF. CDR3 bases: TGTGCCAGCAGTTACCCGGACAGGGCTCGCAATGAGCAGTTCTTC.

The V and J genes are TRBV19 and TRBJ2-7; D ambiguous. The CDR3 has 13 amino acids. Germline V gives CDR1 LNHDA, CDR2 SQIVND (reference sequence). Deletions cut 2 bases from V and 5 bases from J, with 10 bases between. CDR3 sequence: CASSILGSNEQYF. CDR3 coding DNA: TGTGCCAGTAGTATACTGGGTAGCAACGAGCAGTACTTC.

The V gene is TRBV27, the J gene TRBJ2-7; 14 nucleotides align to TRBD2. The ends lost 4 bases at V and 5 bases at J; junction bases unmatched: 4. CDR3 length equals 15 residues. Germline V CDR1 and CDR2: MNHEY, SMNVEV (reference sequence). CDR3 DNA: TGTGCCAGCAGTTCGGGACTAGCGGGAGCCCACGAGCAGTACTTC. Its translation: CASSSGLAGAHEQYF.